The T cell receptor beta chain described here comes from a study of shared clonotypes between healthy human individuals. Whole-study findings and limits: Limited genetic and exposure-history diversity came from having few donors. Sequencing of the sorted subsets was shown by rarefaction to be incomplete despite large depth. Only blood was sampled; tissue repertoires likely differ. Naive CD4 clonotypes overlapped across several donors at roughly 5%.

Profiling relied on immunoSEQ multiplex PCR, and the TCRdb table lists in-frame clones only, not all of them. The table lists approximately 2,000,000 clones, around 93% of them singletons. The germline V gene encodes CDR1 SGHAT and CDR2 FQDESV (reference sequence). The V segment lost 1 base and the J segment 1 base; nucleotides outside the gene matches: 1. The CDR3 covers 16 residues. The table lists this clone with a count of one. As yet, its antigen is unknown. The sequence was collected from a man between 18 and 29 years old in good health. Some clones in this sample may be carry-over from other donors' samples. V gene TRBV11-1 combines with J gene TRBJ2-2; the match to TRBD1 covers 9 bases. Material: naive CD4+ T cells from PBMCs. The subset denotes: CD45RA+ positively selected. This chain's CDR3 is CASSLEGQGNTGELFF. The DNA of the CDR3 is TGTGCCAGCAGCTTAGAGGGACAGGGGAACACCGGGGAGCTGTTTTTT. The variable domain in full, with the rest retrieved from reference TRBV11-1 and TRBJ2-2, is EAEVAQSPRYKITEKSQAVAFWCDPISGHATLYWYRQILGQGPELLVQFQDESVVDDSQLPKDRFSAERLKGVDSTLKIQPAELGDSAMYLCASSLEGQGNTGELFFGEGSRLTVL.